Listed here are 28 T cell receptor beta chains from one sample, sequenced in a study of T cells after yellow fever vaccination. Each CDR3 protein is one row after TCRdb ran MiXCR on the 5' RACE reads. The table lists 500,000 to 650,000 distinct CDR3 sequences, roughly an eighth of them singletons. The sequences come from PBMCs, collected on the day of the yellow fever booster vaccination. All receptors come from a man aged 25 to 40 who received the YFV17D yellow fever vaccine.

This chain joins TRBV29-1 and TRBJ2-3; the D gene is possibly TRBD2 (5 bases). Germline CDR1 is SQVTM and CDR2 is ANQGSEA. V lost 3 bases, J lost 5 bases, and 9 bases lay in between. The CDR3 extends over 12 amino acids. In DNA form, the CDR3 reads TGCAGCGTTGAGCCCGGGGTAGATACGCAGTATTTT. This codes for CSVEPGVDTQYF.

The chain has TRBV20-1 and TRBJ2-2; 7 bases match TRBD2. The germline V gene encodes CDR1 DFQATT and CDR2 SNEGSKA (reference sequence). This CDR3 spans 15 amino acids. The trim removed 0 bases at V and 3 bases at J, leaving 4 bases unmatched. CDR3 in amino acids: CSAREASGYTGELFF. In DNA, the CDR3 is TGCAGTGCTAGAGAGGCTAGCGGCTACACCGGGGAGCTGTTTTTT.

This sequence joins TRBV7-2 and TRBJ2-5, with no clear D. This CDR3 has 15 amino acids. Trimming took off 0 bases at V and 1 base at J, with 9 bases between the two ends. Germline V gene sequence: CDR1 SGHTA, CDR2 FQGNSA. The CDR3 sequence: CASSLAHRGQETQYF. CDR3 sequence (DNA): TGTGCCAGCAGCTTAGCGCACCGCGGCCAAGAGACCCAGTACTTC.

This clonotype was detected ten times or more. This chain uses TRBV18 with TRBJ1-2; 9 bases match TRBD1. With V trimmed by 3 bases and J by 8 bases, 7 bases remained unmatched. This CDR3 has 14 amino acids. Germline V gene lookup returns CDR1 KGHSH and CDR2 LQKENI. CDR3 nucleotides: TGTGCCAGCTCACCGGCCGACAGGGGGAACGGCTACACCTTC. Its protein product is CASSPADRGNGYTF.

The chain uses TRBV7-9 and TRBJ2-3, with D perhaps TRBD2 (6 bases). This CDR3 region has 15 residues. In germline, CDR1 is SEHNR, CDR2 FQNEAQ (reference sequence). V was trimmed by 3 bases and J by 5 bases, leaving 15 bases between them. The CDR3 loop is CASSLGLNSEDTQYF. The CDR3 DNA is TGTGCCAGCAGCTTGGGACTCAATTCCGAAGATACGCAGTATTTT. Full variable domain (rest looked up from reference TRBV7-9 and TRBJ2-3): DTGVSQNPRHKITKRGQNVTFRCDPISEHNRLYWYRQTLGQGPEFLTYFQNEAQLEKSRLLSDRFSAERPKGSFSTLEIQRTEQGDSAMYLCASSLGLNSEDTQYFGPGTRLTVL.

This sequence joins TRBV20-1 and TRBJ2-1; TRBD2 matches at 8 bases. CDR1 and CDR2 (germline): DFQATT, SNEGSKA (reference sequence). The CDR3 has 15 residues. V lost 3 bases and J lost 4; bases outside the gene matches: 8. The CDR3 protein is CSASSGAGAYNEQFF. As DNA, the CDR3 is TGCAGTGCTAGTAGTGGAGCGGGAGCTTACAATGAGCAGTTCTTC.

This clonotype was seen only a few times. The rearrangement uses TRBV7-6 and TRBJ2-1; TRBD2 matches at 10 bases. Trimming cost V 5 bases and J 4 bases; bases outside gene matches: 8. The germline CDR1 and CDR2 sequences are SGHVS and FNYEAQ. CDR3 length equals 16 residues. The DNA of the CDR3 is TGTGCCAGCAGCGGACCCGGGACTAGCGCGTACAATGAGCAGTTCTTC. As protein: CASSGPGTSAYNEQFF.

This clonotype was counted only a few times. The genes are TRBV20-1 and TRBJ2-3; unclear D gene. Germline lookup yields CDR1 DFQATT and CDR2 SNEGSKA (reference sequence). CDR3 size: 11 residues. Trimming took off 5 bases at V and 1 base at J, with 4 bases between the two ends. In DNA, the CDR3 is TGCAGTGCTCGGCGCACAGATACGCAGTATTTT. It yields the protein CSARRTDTQYF.

This clonotype turned up a few times. V and J are TRBV6-1 and TRBJ2-1; D ambiguous. There are 14 residues in the CDR3. Germline CDR1 reads MNHNS; CDR2 reads SASEGT. The V end was cut by 6 bases, the J end by 5 bases, with 14 bases between. For the CDR3, the DNA is TGTGCCAGCAGACACGACGGGCAAGACAATGAGCAGTTCTTC. Its translation is CASRHDGQDNEQFF.

In its sample, this clonotype was seen a few times. The rearrangement links TRBV27 to TRBJ1-5; 7 positions agree with TRBD1. Trimming took 8 bases from V and 0 from J; bases not matched to a gene: 13. This CDR3 is built from 17 residues. CDR1 is MNHEY, CDR2 SMNVEV, per germline (reference sequence). The CDR3 coding sequence is TGTGCCAGCTCTAAAAAGACAGGGACGGTTAGCAATCAGCCCCAGCATTTT. This codes for CASSKKTGTVSNQPQHF.

The V call is TRBV5-4, the J call TRBJ2-7; D is tentatively TRBD1 or TRBD2 (7 bases each). This CDR3 is built from 12 residues. The germline gives CDR1 SGHNT, CDR2 YYREEE (reference sequence). Deletions cut 4 bases from V and 12 bases from J, with 17 bases between. The CDR3 DNA sequence: TGTGCCAGCAGCCAGGGGGGGGGACAAAGGTACTTC. It translates to CASSQGGGQRYF.

The rearrangement uses TRBV20-1 and TRBJ2-1; a weak D match, TRBD2 (6 bases). Germline CDR1 is DFQATT and CDR2 is SNEGSKA (reference sequence). Trimming pared 3 bases from V and 2 bases from J, leaving 14 bases between. This CDR3 region has 15 residues. This chain's CDR3 is CSARTRGTPYNEQFF. CDR3 DNA: TGCAGTGCTAGGACCCGCGGGACCCCCTACAATGAGCAGTTCTTC.

As regards this clonotype: The junction shows a germline mismatch at one end, possibly a read error. The rearrangement joins TRBV27 to TRBJ2-3, with a possible D match to TRBD1 (5 bases). This CDR3 region has 13 residues. Germline CDR1 is MNHEY and CDR2 is SMNVEV (reference sequence). CDR3 DNA sequence: TGTGCCAGCAGTTTAGGTGGGGCAAATACGCAGTTTTTT. Amino acids: CASSLGGANTQFF.

The rearrangement links TRBV5-1 to TRBJ2-5, with D perhaps TRBD1 or TRBD2 (6 bases each). V was clipped by 4 bases and J by 1 base, with 23 bases between them. The CDR3 loop spans 18 amino acids. Germline CDR1 reads SGHRS; CDR2 reads YFSETQ. The CDR3 nucleotides read TGCGCCAGCAGCGGGGACATGGCCCCGGACTACTTCCAAGAGACCCAGTACTTC. This encodes CASSGDMAPDYFQETQYF.

This clonotype was recorded a few times. V is TRBV6-1 and J is TRBJ2-7; possibly TRBD1 for D (7 bases). Germline V gene data show CDR1 as MNHNS and CDR2 as SASEGT. With 6 bases removed from V and 0 bases from J, the gap between germline ends came to 18 bases. The CDR3 consists of 16 residues. Here the CDR3 DNA reads TGTGCCAGCAGAATTAGGGGGCGGGGCAGCTCCTACGAGCAGTACTTC. This codes for CASRIRGRGSSYEQYF.

This clonotype occurred a few times. The chain combines TRBV6-5 with TRBJ2-2; D gene ambiguous. The V end lost 2 bases, the J end lost 3 bases, and 7 bases lay between the germline ends. Per the germline V gene, CDR1 is MNHEY and CDR2 is SVGAGI. The CDR3 is made up of 14 amino acids. CDR3 residues: CASSYSRDTGELFF. The CDR3 DNA reads as TGTGCCAGCAGTTACAGCAGAGACACCGGGGAGCTGTTTTTT.

This clonotype has just a few counts. The chain is built from TRBV19 and TRBJ2-3; 11 bases are a match to TRBD2. The V and J ends lost 5 bases and 0 bases, in that order; junction bases with no gene match: 7. The CDR3 length is 17 residues. Germline V lookup: CDR1 LNHDA, CDR2 SQIVND (reference sequence). The CDR3 DNA reads TGTGCCAGTAGTGCAACTAGCGGGAGAGATAGCACAGATACGCAGTATTTT. Translation: CASSATSGRDSTDTQYF.

This CDR3 is CASSTSDRGGEQYF. In nucleotides, the CDR3 is TGTGCCAGCAGCACTTCGGACAGGGGTGGCGAGCAGTACTTC. The V and J genes are TRBV11-3 and TRBJ2-7; 9 nucleotides align to TRBD1. This CDR3 comprises 14 residues. Germline V lookup: CDR1 SGHNT, CDR2 YENEEA. V lost 5 bases, J lost 6 bases, and 8 bases stayed unmatched.

The chain recombines TRBV5-1 with TRBJ2-1; TRBD2 aligns across 8 bases. Germline-derived CDR1 and CDR2 are SGHRS and YFSETQ. The V and J ends lost 4 bases and 2 bases, in that order; junction bases with no gene match: 8. The CDR3 extends over 16 amino acids. CDR3 sequence (DNA): TGCGCCAGCAGCGTAGACAGCGGGAGTGCCTACAATGAGCAGTTCTTC. The encoded protein is CASSVDSGSAYNEQFF.

V and J are TRBV5-1 and TRBJ2-3, with 10 bases aligning to TRBD2. CDR1 SGHRS and CDR2 YFSETQ come from the germline V gene. The CDR3 extends over 13 amino acids. J lost 5 bases, V lost 6 bases, and 3 bases had no gene match. This CDR3 reads CASKLAGEDTQYF. The CDR3 region has the DNA TGCGCCAGCAAGCTAGCGGGAGAAGATACGCAGTATTTT. The full variable domain, completed using reference TRBV5-1 and TRBJ2-3, is KAGVTQTPRYLIKTRGQQVTLSCSPISGHRSVSWYQQTPGQGLQFLFEYFSETQRNKGNFPGRFSGRQFSNSRSEMNVSTLELGDSALYLCASKLAGEDTQYFGPGTRLTVL.

This clonotype appeared many times. This rearrangement joins TRBV10-2 to TRBJ2-1, with 7 bases lining up with TRBD2. J was trimmed by 8 bases and V by 2 bases; bases with no gene match: 9. The CDR3 covers 15 residues. Germline CDR1 reads WSHSY; CDR2 reads SAAADI. The DNA of the CDR3 is TGCGCCAGCAGTGAGGAGGGAGGGTTGGTAGATGAGCAGTTCTTC. It encodes CASSEEGGLVDEQFF.

This clonotype was seen a few times. The chain carries TRBV4-3 and TRBJ2-3; D is unclear. Germline-derived CDR1 and CDR2 are LGHNA and YSLEER. This CDR3 is 17 amino acids long. Trimming took off 5 bases at V and 2 bases at J, with 20 bases between the two ends. The CDR3 is CASSYMADPTSTDTQYF. DNA of the CDR3: TGCGCCAGCAGCTACATGGCGGACCCAACATCCACAGATACGCAGTATTTT.

A few counts support this clonotype. V gene TRBV30 combines with J gene TRBJ2-7; 8 positions match TRBD2. With V trimmed by 4 bases and J by 4 bases, 12 bases remained unmatched. Germline loops: CDR1 GTSNPN, CDR2 SVGIG (reference sequence). CDR3 length: 15 residues. DNA of the CDR3: TGTGCCTGGACCCCAGGTAGCGGGAATCGGTACGAGCAGTACTTC. This gives the protein CAWTPGSGNRYEQYF.

The chain recombines TRBV18 with TRBJ2-7, with TRBD1 identical over 9 bases. With 3 bases clipped from V and 2 bases from J, the junction kept 11 bases outside the gene matches. Germline values: CDR1 KGHSH, CDR2 LQKENI. The CDR3 consists of 17 residues. CDR3 loop: CASSPLTGQGETYEQYF. The CDR3 DNA sequence: TGTGCCAGCTCACCGCTGACGGGACAGGGTGAGACCTACGAGCAGTACTTC.

This clonotype showed up many times. The rearrangement joins TRBV7-9 to TRBJ2-1; TRBD1 aligns across 7 bases. In germline, CDR1 is SEHNR, CDR2 FQNEAQ (reference sequence). J lost 14 bases, V lost 1 base, and 11 bases had no gene match. CDR3 length equals 14 residues. The CDR3: CASSLDRTGPDKFF. Here the CDR3 DNA reads TGTGCCAGCAGCTTAGATCGGACAGGCCCGGATAAGTTCTTC.

The chain combines TRBV5-4 with TRBJ2-7; weak D call: TRBD1 (5 bases). Deletions cut 0 bases from V and 1 base from J, with 14 bases between. This CDR3 region has 16 residues. Germline lookup yields CDR1 SGHNT and CDR2 YYREEE (reference sequence). CDR3 in DNA: TGTGCCAGCAGCTTGGATCTGGGAAGGGGTTCCTACGAGCAGTACTTC. It yields the protein CASSLDLGRGSYEQYF.

V gene TRBV11-2 combines with J gene TRBJ2-7, with 10 bases identical to TRBD2. Trimming cost V 1 base and J 1 base; bases outside gene matches: 13. The CDR3 has 19 residues. The germline V gene has CDR1 SGHAT and CDR2 FQNNGV. The CDR3 reads CASSLGPIVGLAPSYEQYF. DNA of the CDR3: TGTGCCAGCAGCTTAGGTCCCATCGTGGGACTAGCGCCTTCCTACGAGCAGTACTTC. The variable domain in full, with the rest retrieved from reference TRBV11-2 and TRBJ2-7, is EAGVAQSPRYKIIEKRQSVAFWCNPISGHATLYWYQQILGQGPKLLIQFQNNGVVDDSQLPKDRFSAERLKGVDSTLKIQPAKLEDSAVYLCASSLGPIVGLAPSYEQYFGPGTRLTVT.

The chain joins TRBV20-1 to TRBJ2-2, with D possibly being TRBD1 (6 bases). Trimming cost V 1 base and J 1 base, with 10 bases left between them. The CDR3 spans 15 residues. CDR1 and CDR2 (germline): DFQATT, SNEGSKA (reference sequence). The CDR3 loop reads CSARVKQGNTGELFF. CDR3 coding DNA: TGCAGTGCTAGAGTAAAACAGGGGAACACCGGGGAGCTGTTTTTT.